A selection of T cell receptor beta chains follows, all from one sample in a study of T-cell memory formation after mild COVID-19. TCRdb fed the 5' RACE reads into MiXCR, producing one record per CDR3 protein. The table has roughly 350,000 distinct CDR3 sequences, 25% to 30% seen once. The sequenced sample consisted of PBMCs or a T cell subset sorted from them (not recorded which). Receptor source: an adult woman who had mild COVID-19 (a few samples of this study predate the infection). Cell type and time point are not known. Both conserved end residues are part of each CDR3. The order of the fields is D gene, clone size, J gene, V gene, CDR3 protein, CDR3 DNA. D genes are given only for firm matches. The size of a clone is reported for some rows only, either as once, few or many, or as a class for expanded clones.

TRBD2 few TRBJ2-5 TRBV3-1 CASRPRGGTETQYF TGTGCCAGCCGCCCTAGGGGAGGGACGGAGACCCAGTACTTC
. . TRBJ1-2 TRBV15 CATSRAQGRSGYGYTF TGTGCCACCAGCAGAGCTCAGGGGCGCTCCGGCTATGGCTACACCTTC
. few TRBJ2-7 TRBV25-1 CASSDGSRVSYEQYF TGTGCCAGCAGTGATGGCAGCAGGGTATCCTACGAGCAGTACTTC
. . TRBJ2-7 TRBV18 CASSDRAFSYEQYF TGTGCCAGCTCCGACCGGGCGTTTTCCTACGAGCAGTACTTC
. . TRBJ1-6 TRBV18 CASSPGANSPLHF TGTGCCAGCTCCCCGGGGGCTAATTCACCCCTCCACTTT
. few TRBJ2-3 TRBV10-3 CAISEWDTITDTQYF TGTGCCATCAGTGAGTGGGACACCATCACAGATACGCAGTATTTT
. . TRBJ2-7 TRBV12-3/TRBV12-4 CASSQVQSDEQYF TGTGCCAGCAGTCAGGTCCAAAGTGACGAGCAGTACTTC
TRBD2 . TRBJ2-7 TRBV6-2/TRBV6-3 CASSALAGNSYEQYF TGTGCCAGCAGTGCATTAGCGGGGAACTCCTACGAGCAGTACTTC
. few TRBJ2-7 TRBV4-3 CASSQGGGTYEQYF TGCGCCAGCAGCCAAGGAGGGGGGACTTACGAGCAGTACTTC
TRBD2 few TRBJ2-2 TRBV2 CASTSPGGGSNTGELFF TGTGCCAGCACTTCCCCGGGGGGGGGCTCGAACACCGGGGAGCTGTTTTTT
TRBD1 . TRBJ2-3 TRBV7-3 CASSLSSGQLHTQYF TGTGCCAGCAGCTTATCTTCGGGACAGCTCCATACGCAGTATTTT
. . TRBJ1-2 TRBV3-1 CASSQDHGSNYGYTF TGTGCCAGCAGCCAAGATCACGGTTCTAACTATGGCTACACCTTC
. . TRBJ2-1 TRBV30 CAWSASRQERRFF TGTGCCTGGAGCGCTAGCCGGCAAGAGCGGCGGTTCTTC
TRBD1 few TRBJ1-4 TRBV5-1 CASSFQTGLNRELFF TGCGCCAGCAGCTTCCAGACAGGGCTAAATCGGGAACTGTTTTTT
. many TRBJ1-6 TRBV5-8 CASSDSNISPDSPLHF TGTGCCAGCAGCGACAGTAATATTTCCCCCGATTCACCCCTCCACTTT
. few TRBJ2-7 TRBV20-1 CSASPGAGGTYEQYF TGCAGTGCGTCCCCCGGGGCCGGAGGAACCTACGAGCAGTACTTC
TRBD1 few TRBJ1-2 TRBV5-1 CASSLEGGSGGYTF TGCGCCAGCAGCTTGGAAGGGGGCTCCGGCGGCTACACCTTC
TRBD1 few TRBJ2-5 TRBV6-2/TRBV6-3 CASSSDRGFGQETQYF TGTGCCAGCAGTTCAGACAGGGGGTTCGGCCAAGAGACCCAGTACTTC
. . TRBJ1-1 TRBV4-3 CASSQDLPLGPASTEAFF TGCGCCAGCAGCCAAGATTTACCCCTCGGCCCTGCTAGCACTGAAGCTTTCTTT
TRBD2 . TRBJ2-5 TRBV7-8 CASTQGLAGVTGEETQYF TGTGCCAGCACCCAGGGACTAGCGGGAGTCACGGGAGAGGAGACCCAGTACTTC
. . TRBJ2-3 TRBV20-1 CSAHSHDGDTDTQYF TGCAGTGCTCATTCACACGATGGGGACACAGATACGCAGTATTTT
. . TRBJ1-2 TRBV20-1 CSARDVGSYGYTF TGCAGTGCTAGAGATGTAGGGAGCTATGGCTACACCTTC
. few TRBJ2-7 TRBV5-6 CASTNTYEQYF TGTGCCAGCACCAACACCTACGAGCAGTACTTC
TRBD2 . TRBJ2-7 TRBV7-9 CASSSGGPVNF TGTGCCAGCAGCTCGGGGGGGCCCGTAAACTTC
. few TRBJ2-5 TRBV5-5 CASSAGTLEETQYF TGTGCCAGCAGCGCCGGGACCTTAGAAGAGACCCAGTACTTC
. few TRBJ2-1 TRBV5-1 CASLAGHIRNEQFF TGCGCCAGCCTGGCGGGGCACATCCGCAATGAGCAGTTCTTC
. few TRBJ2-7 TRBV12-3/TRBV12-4 CASSLLGHYEQYF TGTGCCAGCAGTTTGTTGGGCCACTACGAGCAGTACTTC
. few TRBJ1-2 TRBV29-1 CSDRTAYGYTF TGCAGCGATCGGACAGCCTATGGCTACACCTTC
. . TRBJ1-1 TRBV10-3 CAISPRGTEAFF TGTGCCATCAGTCCCAGGGGAACTGAAGCTTTCTTT
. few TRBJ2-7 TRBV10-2 CASSGIAGYEQYF TGCGCCAGCAGTGGGATAGCAGGCTACGAGCAGTACTTC
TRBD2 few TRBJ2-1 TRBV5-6 CASSFSSASGRDEQFF TGTGCCAGCAGCTTTTCTTCGGCTAGCGGGAGGGATGAGCAGTTCTTC
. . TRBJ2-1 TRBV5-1 CASRPTGGNEQFF TGCGCCAGCAGACCCACAGGTGGGAATGAGCAGTTCTTC
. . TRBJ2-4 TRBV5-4 CASSLDVGVKNIQYF TGTGCCAGCAGCTTGGATGTAGGCGTCAAAAACATTCAGTACTTC
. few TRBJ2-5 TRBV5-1 CASSLNSGPETQYF TGCGCCAGCAGCTTGAACAGCGGCCCAGAGACCCAGTACTTC
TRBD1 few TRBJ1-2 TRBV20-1 CSARDQDRGTWGYTF TGCAGTGCTAGAGATCAGGACAGGGGAACGTGGGGCTACACCTTC
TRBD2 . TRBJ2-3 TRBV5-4 CASSSRLAGRTDTQYF TGTGCCAGCAGCTCAAGACTAGCGGGGCGCACAGATACGCAGTATTTT
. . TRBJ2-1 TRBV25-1 CASSECSGKRGQQFF TGTGCCAGCAGTGAATGTAGTGGAAAGAGGGGTCAGCAGTTCTTC
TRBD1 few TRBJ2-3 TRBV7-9 CASSQPGQGAADTQYF TGTGCCAGCAGTCAACCGGGACAGGGGGCTGCAGATACGCAGTATTTT
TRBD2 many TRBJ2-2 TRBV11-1 CASSRSWGGNTGELFF TGTGCCAGCAGCCGCAGTTGGGGGGGAAACACCGGGGAGCTGTTTTTT
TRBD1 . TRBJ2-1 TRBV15 CATSSRTGSNEQFF TGTGCCACCAGCAGCCGGACAGGGAGTAATGAGCAGTTCTTC
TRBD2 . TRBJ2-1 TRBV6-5 CASSSTSAGLAGGSYNEQFF TGTGCCAGCAGTAGCACCTCCGCCGGACTAGCGGGAGGCTCCTACAATGAGCAGTTCTTC
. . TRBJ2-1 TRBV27 CASSLLIVGGSANEQFF TGTGCCAGCAGTTTACTTATCGTAGGGGGTTCGGCCAATGAGCAGTTCTTC